The subject of this entry is one T cell receptor (beta chain). The target antigen is unknown. The sample is drawn from a study of beta chain features in type 1 diabetes. The authors reverse transcribed all of the isolated RNA, so sequencing captured expressed TCRB transcripts. Samples of naive, central memory and regulatory T cells yielded a mean of about 3.6 million reads. Measured with immunoSEQ multiplex PCR; TCRdb has only the in-frame clones, and not every one. This table has roughly 400,000 clones, approximately 13% appearing once. General study findings and limits: There was a moderate but significant shortening of TCRB CDR3s in all four CD4+ subsets of Type 1 diabetes patients.

The V gene end was trimmed by 0 bases and the J gene end by 7 bases; junction bases not matched to a gene: 4. CDR3 size: 14 residues. Germline CDR1 and CDR2: SGDLS and YYNGEE. This receptor was taken from a man in his thirties or forties in good health. The chain couples TRBV9 to TRBJ2-4; TRBD2 aligns across 7 bases. Sequenced input: naive CD4+ T cells from blood. This chain's CDR3 is CASSVDAGVNIQYF. CDR3 nucleotides: TGTGCCAGCAGCGTAGACGCGGGAGTCAACATTCAGTACTTC. The variable domain in full, with the rest retrieved from reference TRBV9 and TRBJ2-4, is DSGVTQTPKHLITATGQRVTLRCSPRSGDLSVYWYQQSLDQGLQFLIQYYNGEERAKGNILERFSAQQFPDLHSELNLSSLELGDSALYFCASSVDAGVNIQYFGAGTRLSVL.